This TCR beta chain was sequenced in a study of PD-L1 blockade in urothelial cancer. Templates that were synthetic TCR analogs were spiked into each PCR. Clones were read by immunoSEQ multiplex PCR, and TCRdb kept only the in-frame ones, dropping some. The sample contains about 110,000 clones, roughly 88% of which appear only once. In germline, CDR1 is GTSNPN, CDR2 SVGIG (reference sequence). Deletions cut 0 bases from V and 7 bases from J, with 10 bases between. This CDR3 spans 13 amino acids. The specimen comprised PBMCs, sampled around atezolizumab (anti-PD-L1) treatment. This TCR came from a man aged 50 to 60 with urothelial cancer. V gene TRBV30 combines with J gene TRBJ1-5; D may be TRBD1 (5 bases). CDR3 protein: CAWSVDRRQPQHF. In DNA, the CDR3 is TGTGCCTGGAGTGTAGACAGACGGCAGCCCCAGCATTTT.